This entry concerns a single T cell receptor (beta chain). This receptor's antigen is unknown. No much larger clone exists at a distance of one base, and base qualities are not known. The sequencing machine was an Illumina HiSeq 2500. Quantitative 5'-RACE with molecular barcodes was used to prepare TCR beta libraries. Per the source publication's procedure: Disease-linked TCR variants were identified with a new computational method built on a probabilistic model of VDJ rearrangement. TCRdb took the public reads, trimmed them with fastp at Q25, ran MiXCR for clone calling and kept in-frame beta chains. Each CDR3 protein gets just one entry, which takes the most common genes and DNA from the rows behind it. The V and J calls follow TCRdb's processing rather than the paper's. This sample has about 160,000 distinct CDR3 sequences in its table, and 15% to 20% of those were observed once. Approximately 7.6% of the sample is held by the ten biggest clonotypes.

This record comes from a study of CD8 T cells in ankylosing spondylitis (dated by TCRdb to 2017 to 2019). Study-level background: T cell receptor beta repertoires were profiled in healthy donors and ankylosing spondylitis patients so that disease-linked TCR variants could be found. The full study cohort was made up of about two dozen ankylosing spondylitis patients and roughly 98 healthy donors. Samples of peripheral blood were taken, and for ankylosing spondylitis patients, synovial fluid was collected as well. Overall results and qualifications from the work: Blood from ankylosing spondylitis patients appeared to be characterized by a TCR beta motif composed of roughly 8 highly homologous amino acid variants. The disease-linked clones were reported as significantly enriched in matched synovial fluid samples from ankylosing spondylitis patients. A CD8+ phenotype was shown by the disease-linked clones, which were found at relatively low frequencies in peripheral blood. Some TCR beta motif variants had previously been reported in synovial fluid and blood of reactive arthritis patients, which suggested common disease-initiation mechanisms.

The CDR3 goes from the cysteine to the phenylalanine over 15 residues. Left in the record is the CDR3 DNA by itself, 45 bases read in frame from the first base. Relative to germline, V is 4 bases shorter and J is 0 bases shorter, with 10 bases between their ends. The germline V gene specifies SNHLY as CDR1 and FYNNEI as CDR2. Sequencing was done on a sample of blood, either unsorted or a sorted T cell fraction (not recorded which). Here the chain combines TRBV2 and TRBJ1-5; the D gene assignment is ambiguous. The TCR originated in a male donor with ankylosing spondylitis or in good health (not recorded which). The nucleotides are TGTGCCAGCAGTGGAGGTTCCAATAGCAATCAGCCCCAGCATTTT. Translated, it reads CASSGGSNSNQPQHF. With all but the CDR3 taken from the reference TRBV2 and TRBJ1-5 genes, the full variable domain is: EPEVTQTPSHQVTQMGQEVILRCVPISNHLYFYWYRQILGQKVEFLVSFYNNEISEKSEIFDDQFSVERPDGSNFTLKIRSTKLEDSAMYFCASSGGSNSNQPQHFGDGTRLSIL.